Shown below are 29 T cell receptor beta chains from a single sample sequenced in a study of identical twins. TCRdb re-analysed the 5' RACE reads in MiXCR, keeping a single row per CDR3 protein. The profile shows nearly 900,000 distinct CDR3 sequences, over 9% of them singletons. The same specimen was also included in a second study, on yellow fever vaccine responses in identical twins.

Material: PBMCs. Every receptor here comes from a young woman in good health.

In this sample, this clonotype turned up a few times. The CDR3 here is CASSGGLGQDTQYF. The CDR3 DNA reads TGTGCCAGCAGCGGGGGACTAGGGCAAGATACGCAGTATTTT. The chain couples TRBV9 to TRBJ2-3, with 8 positions matching TRBD2. The junction had 5 bases not matched to a gene; V was cut back by 3 bases and J by 5 bases. The germline V gene encodes CDR1 SGDLS and CDR2 YYNGEE. The CDR3 covers 14 residues.

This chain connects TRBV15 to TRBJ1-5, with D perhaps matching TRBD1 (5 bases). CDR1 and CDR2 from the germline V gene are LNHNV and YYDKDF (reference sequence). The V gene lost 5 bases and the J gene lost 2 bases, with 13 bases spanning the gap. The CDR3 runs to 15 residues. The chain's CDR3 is CATSVGVGGNQPQHF. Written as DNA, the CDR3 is TGTGCCACCAGCGTAGGGGTAGGAGGCAATCAGCCCCAGCATTTT.

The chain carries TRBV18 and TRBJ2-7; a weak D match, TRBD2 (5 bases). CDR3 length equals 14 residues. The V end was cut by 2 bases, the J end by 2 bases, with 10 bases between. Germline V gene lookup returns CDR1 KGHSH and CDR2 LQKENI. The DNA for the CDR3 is TGTGCCAGCTCACCAAAGGACTCACCCTACGAGCAGTACTTC. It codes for CASSPKDSPYEQYF.

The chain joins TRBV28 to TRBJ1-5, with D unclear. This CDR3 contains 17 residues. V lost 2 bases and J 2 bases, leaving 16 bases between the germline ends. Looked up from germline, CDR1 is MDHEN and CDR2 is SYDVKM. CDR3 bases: TGTGCCAGCAGTTTAAGGAGTTGGGGTTGGGGCAATCAGCCCCAGCATTTT. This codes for CASSLRSWGWGNQPQHF.

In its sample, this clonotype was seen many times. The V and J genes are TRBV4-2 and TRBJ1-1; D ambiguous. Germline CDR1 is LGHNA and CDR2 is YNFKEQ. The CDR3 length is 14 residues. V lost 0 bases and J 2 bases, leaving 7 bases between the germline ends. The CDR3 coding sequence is TGTGCCAGCAGCCAAGATTTGGGTAACACTGAAGCTTTCTTT. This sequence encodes CASSQDLGNTEAFF.

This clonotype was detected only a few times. The CDR3 DNA sequence: TGTGCCAGCAGCTTAGAATGGGGCCCCTACGAGCAGTACGTC. Protein product: CASSLEWGPYEQYV. V is TRBV7-8 and J is TRBJ2-7; D might be TRBD1 (5 bases). V was shortened by 1 base and J by 2 bases, with 9 bases between the two germline ends. This CDR3 region has 14 residues. Looked up from germline, CDR1 is SGHVS and CDR2 is FQNEAQ.

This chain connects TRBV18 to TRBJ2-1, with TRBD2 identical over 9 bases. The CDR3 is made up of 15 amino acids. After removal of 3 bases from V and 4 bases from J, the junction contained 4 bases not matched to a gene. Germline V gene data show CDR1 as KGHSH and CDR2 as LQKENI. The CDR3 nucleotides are TGTGCCAGCTCACCGGGACTAGCTTTTTACAATGAGCAGTTCTTC. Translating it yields CASSPGLAFYNEQFF.

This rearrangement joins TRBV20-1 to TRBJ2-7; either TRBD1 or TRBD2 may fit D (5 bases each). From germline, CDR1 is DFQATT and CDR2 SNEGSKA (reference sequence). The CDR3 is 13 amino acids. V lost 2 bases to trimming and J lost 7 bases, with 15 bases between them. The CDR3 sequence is CSARSGTSLEQYV. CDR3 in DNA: TGCAGTGCTAGATCCGGGACCTCGTTGGAGCAGTACGTC.

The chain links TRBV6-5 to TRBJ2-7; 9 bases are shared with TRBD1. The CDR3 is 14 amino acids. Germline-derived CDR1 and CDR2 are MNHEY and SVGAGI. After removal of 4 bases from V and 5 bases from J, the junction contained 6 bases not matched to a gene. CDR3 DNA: TGTGCCAGCAGTTCCCGGGACAGGGTCAACGAGCAGTACTTC. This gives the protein CASSSRDRVNEQYF.

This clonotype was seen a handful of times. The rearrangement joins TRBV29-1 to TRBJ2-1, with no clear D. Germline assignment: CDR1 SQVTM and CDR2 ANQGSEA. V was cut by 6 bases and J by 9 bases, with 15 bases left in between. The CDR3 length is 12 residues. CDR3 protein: CSVHTNSGEQFF. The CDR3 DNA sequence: TGCAGCGTCCACACGAACAGTGGTGAGCAGTTCTTC.

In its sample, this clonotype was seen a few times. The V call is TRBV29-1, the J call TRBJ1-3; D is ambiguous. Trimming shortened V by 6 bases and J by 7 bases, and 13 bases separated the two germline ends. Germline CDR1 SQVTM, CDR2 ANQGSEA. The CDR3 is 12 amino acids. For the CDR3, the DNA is TGCAGCGTCGAACCCACTCGGAACACCATATATTTT. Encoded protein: CSVEPTRNTIYF.

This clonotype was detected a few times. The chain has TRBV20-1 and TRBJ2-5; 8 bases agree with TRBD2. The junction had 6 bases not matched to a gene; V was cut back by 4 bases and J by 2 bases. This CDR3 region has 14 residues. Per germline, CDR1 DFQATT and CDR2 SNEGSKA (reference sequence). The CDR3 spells CSAMLAGIQETQYF. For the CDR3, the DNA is TGCAGTGCTATGTTAGCGGGAATTCAAGAGACCCAGTACTTC.

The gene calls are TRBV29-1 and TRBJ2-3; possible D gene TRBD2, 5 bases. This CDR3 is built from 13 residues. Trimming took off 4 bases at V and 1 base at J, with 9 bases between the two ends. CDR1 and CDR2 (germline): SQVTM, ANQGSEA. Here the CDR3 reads CSVGFGGTDTQYF. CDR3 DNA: TGCAGCGTTGGATTCGGGGGCACAGATACGCAGTATTTT.

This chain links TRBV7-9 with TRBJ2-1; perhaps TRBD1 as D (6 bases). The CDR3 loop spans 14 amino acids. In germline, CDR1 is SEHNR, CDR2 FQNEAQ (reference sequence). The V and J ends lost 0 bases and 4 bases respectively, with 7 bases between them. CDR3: CASSLADRYNEQFF. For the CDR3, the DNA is TGTGCCAGCAGCTTAGCGGACAGATACAATGAGCAGTTCTTC.

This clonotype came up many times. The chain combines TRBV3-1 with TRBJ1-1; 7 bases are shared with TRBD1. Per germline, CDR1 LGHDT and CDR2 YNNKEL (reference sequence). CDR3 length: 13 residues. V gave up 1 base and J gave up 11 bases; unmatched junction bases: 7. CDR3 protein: CASSQGDRQKAFF. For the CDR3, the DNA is TGTGCCAGCAGCCAAGGGGACAGACAGAAGGCTTTCTTT.

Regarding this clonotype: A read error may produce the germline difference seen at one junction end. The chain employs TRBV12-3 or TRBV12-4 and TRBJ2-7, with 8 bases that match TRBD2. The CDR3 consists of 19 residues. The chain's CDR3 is CASTLGGGYSGSSSYEQCF. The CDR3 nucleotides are TGTGCCAGCACGTTGGGGGGGGGTTACAGCGGGAGTTCTTCCTACGAGCAGTGCTTC.

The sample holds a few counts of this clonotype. CDR3 bases: TGTGCCACCAGTGATCCCGGGACAGAAACGCAACATTACAATGAGCAGTTCTTC. Encoded protein: CATSDPGTETQHYNEQFF. The rearrangement links TRBV24-1 to TRBJ2-1; 7 bases are a match to TRBD1. The CDR3 runs to 18 residues. The V and J ends lost 3 bases and 4 bases, in that order; junction bases with no gene match: 14. Germline V gene sequence: CDR1 KGHDR, CDR2 SFDVKD.

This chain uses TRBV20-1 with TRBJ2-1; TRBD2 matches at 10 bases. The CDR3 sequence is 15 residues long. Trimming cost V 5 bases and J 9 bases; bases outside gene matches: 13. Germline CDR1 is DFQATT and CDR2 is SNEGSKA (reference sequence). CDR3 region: CSAPSGRVSRGEQFF. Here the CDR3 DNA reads TGCAGTGCTCCAAGCGGGAGGGTCTCCAGGGGTGAGCAGTTCTTC.

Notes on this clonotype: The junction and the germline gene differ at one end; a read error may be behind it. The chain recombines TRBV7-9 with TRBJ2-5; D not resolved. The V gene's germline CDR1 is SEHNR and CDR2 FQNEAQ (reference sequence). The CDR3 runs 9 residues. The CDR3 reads CASSAIVFF. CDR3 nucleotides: TGTGCCAGCAGCGCGATCGTGTTCTTC.

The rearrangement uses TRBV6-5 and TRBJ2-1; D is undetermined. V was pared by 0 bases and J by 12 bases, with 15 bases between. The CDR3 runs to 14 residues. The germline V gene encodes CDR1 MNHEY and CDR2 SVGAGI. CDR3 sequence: CASSYSDAYSVQFF. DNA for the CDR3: TGTGCCAGCAGTTACTCGGACGCCTATTCAGTGCAGTTCTTC.

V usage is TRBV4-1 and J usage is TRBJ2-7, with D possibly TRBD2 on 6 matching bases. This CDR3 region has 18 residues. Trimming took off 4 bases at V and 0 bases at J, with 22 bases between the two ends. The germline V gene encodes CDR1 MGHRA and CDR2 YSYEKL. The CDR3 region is CASSPVSGRTAASYEQYF. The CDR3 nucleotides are TGCGCCAGCAGCCCCGTCAGCGGGCGGACCGCTGCCTCCTACGAGCAGTACTTC.

The CDR3 sequence is CASRAGYYEQYF. The CDR3 DNA is TGTGCCAGCAGAGCCGGATACTACGAGCAGTACTTC. The chain uses TRBV12-3 or TRBV12-4 and TRBJ2-7; D is uncertain. Trimming left V 6 bases short and J 3 bases short, with 9 bases between. This CDR3 comprises 12 residues.

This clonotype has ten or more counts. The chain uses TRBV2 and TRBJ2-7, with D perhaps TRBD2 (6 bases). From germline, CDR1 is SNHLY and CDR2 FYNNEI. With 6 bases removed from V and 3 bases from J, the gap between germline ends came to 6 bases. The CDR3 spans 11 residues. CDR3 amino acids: CASRRDYEQYF. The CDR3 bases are TGTGCCAGCAGGCGGGACTACGAGCAGTACTTC.

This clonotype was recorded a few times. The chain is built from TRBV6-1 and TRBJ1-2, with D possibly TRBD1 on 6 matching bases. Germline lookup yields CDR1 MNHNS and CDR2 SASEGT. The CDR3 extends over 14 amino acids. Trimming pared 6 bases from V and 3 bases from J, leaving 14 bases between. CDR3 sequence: CASRDQGRDYGYTF. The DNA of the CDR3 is TGTGCCAGCAGGGACCAGGGGCGAGACTATGGCTACACCTTC.

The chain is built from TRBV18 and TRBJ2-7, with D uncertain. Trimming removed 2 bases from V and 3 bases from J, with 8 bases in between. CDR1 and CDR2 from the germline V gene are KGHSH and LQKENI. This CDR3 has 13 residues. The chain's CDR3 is CASSPVRHYEQYV. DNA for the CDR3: TGTGCCAGCTCACCAGTTAGGCACTACGAGCAGTACGTC.

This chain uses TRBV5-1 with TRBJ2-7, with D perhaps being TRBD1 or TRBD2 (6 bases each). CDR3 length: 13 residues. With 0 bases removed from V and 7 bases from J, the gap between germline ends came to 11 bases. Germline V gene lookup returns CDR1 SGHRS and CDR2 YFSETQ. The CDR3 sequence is CASSLAGEAEQYF. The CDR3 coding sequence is TGCGCCAGCAGCTTGGCAGGGGAGGCTGAGCAGTACTTC.

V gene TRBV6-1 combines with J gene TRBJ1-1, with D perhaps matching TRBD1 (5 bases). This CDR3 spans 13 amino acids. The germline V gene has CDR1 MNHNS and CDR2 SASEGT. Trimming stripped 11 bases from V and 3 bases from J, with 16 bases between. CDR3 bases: TGTGCCTCCCGAGGGGTTTTGGACACTGAAGCTTTCTTT. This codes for CASRGVLDTEAFF.

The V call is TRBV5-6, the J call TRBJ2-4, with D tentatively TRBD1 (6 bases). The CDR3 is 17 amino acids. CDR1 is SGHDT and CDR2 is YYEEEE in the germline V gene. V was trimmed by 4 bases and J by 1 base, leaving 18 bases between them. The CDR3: CASSVTGLPFAKNIQYF. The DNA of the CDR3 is TGTGCCAGCAGCGTCACAGGGTTGCCGTTCGCCAAAAACATTCAGTACTTC. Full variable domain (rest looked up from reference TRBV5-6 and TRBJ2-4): DAGVTQSPTHLIKTRGQQVTLRCSPKSGHDTVSWYQQALGQGPQFIFQYYEEEERQRGNFPDRFSGHQFPNYSSELNVNALLLGDSALYLCASSVTGLPFAKNIQYFGAGTRLSVL.

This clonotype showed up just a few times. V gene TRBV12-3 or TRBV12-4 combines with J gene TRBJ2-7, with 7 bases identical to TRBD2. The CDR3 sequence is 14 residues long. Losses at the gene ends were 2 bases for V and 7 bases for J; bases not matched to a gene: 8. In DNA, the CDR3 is TGTGCCAGCAGTTTAAGTGGGAGGGTTGGTGAGCAGTACTTC. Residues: CASSLSGRVGEQYF.